These T cell receptor beta chains were read from a single sample in a study of a mutant IDH1 vaccine in newly diagnosed glioma. No cognate antigen is known for these TCRs. The protocol was immunoSEQ multiplex PCR, while the TCRdb copy is restricted to in-frame clones and leaves out a portion. The table has tens of thousands of clones, roughly two thirds seen once. The sample consisted of peripheral blood mononuclear cells (PBMCs), taken from a glioma patient whose treatment included an IDH1 peptide vaccine. The receptors come from a man aged 35-49 years with glioma. Some clones in this sample may be carry-over from other donors' samples. CDR3s leave out the opening cysteine and the closing phenylalanine or tryptophan.

v_call	cdr3_length	cdr3_aa
TRBV10-3	9	AISSGEKAF
TRBV11-2	12	ASSLGTRQETQY
TRBV19	12	ASSVGQTNSPLH
TRBV2	12	ASSDPPANYGYT
TRBV6-5	12	ASSLNRDNYEQY
TRBV5-6	13	ASSLYGTSGKDRF
TRBV2	12	ASTLLADPGTQY
TRBV10-2	10	ASSEDRSPLH
TRBV6-5	13	ASSRRPTESSPLH
TRBV5-1	11	ASSLEGRNTIY
TRBV6-5	12	ASSYGDGSYGYT
TRBV6-5	12	ASSYSGDTYGYT
TRBV18	12	ASSRAGTGNGYT
TRBV11-2	13	ASSLSGSSNSPLH
TRBV12-5	13	ASGFLLDGNTEAF
TRBV18	12	ASSDLAVQETQY
TRBV9	12	ASSAAGGHSPLH
TRBV9	16	ASSHHPPGRSNTGELF
TRBV5-1	12	ASSLTGVYNEQF
TRBV6-1	14	ASSEVAGRGNYGYT
TRBV7-8	13	ASSLELAASYEQY
TRBV6-1	13	ASSEGDRPNYGYT
TRBV18	15	ASSPSFTGQGNYGYT
TRBV1	11	TSSYRGDGELF
TRBV18	12	ASSQGHSNQPQH
TRBV12-5	11	ASGLGRGSPLH
TRBV19	13	ASSIASGASYEQY
TRBV7-8	12	ASSLDLGAKTQY
TRBV5-4	12	ASTPGQENTEAF
TRBV7-8	9	ASSLTETQY
TRBV10-2	14	ASSEGQSSYNSPLH
TRBV6-5	11	ASIPIGGRVAF
TRBV10-3	11	AITPHPGNTIY
TRBV6-5	11	ASSYRGQGGYT
TRBV5-1	11	ASSLRDAYEQY
TRBV9	12	ASSVVSGTTEAF
TRBV29-1	11	SVQTGGVYEQY
TRBV7-9	13	ASSLGGQINEKLF
TRBV6-6	12	ASTQYRGNQPQH
TRBV10-3	12	AINRQGADTEAF
TRBV9	12	ASSVGAGTQPQH
TRBV9	11	ASSVGGRYGYT
TRBV11-2	14	ASSPDKAGPNEKLF